This TCR beta chain is drawn from a study of shared clonotypes between healthy human individuals. Study details: Per donor, CD8 memory used one plate, CD8 naive used two, CD4 memory used three and CD4 naive used three.

Comment on this clone: Other DNA variants within this sample encode the same CDR3.

Germline assignment: CDR1 SGDLS and CDR2 YYNGEE. V trimming: 0 bases; J trimming: 7 bases; junction bases outside the gene matches: 5. The CDR3 runs 15 residues. Some clones are missing from TCRdb's copy, which holds only in-frame ones; the method was immunoSEQ multiplex PCR. Seen here are roughly 330,000 clones, about 74% observed once, and the top ten hold about 9.3%. This sequence originates from a man between 25 and 39 years old in good health. The sample taken for sequencing was memory CD4+ T cells sorted from blood. Subset given: CD45RA-negative fraction. J is TRBJ2-1 and V is TRBV9; TRBD1 matches 9 bases. Written as DNA, the CDR3 is TGTGCCAGCAGCGTAGGCGGGACAGGGAATAATGAGCAGTTCTTC. Encoded protein: CASSVGGTGNNEQFF.